One T cell receptor (beta chain) is described in this entry. Its antigen is still unknown. Germline values: CDR1 SGDLS, CDR2 YYNGEE. Trimming left V 4 bases short and J 1 base short, with 17 bases between. The CDR3 totals 16 residues. These data come from a study of a mutant IDH1 vaccine in newly diagnosed glioma. Described time point: week 35, safety follow-up. All doses held 300 ug of mutant IDH1 20-mer peptide, with topical imiquimod. Assay used: immunoSEQ multiplex PCR; TCRdb lists only in-frame clones, some missing. The table records roughly 68,000 clones, 74% of them present only once. The sequence derives from a man aged 50-59 years with glioma. This material consisted of PBMCs, taken from a glioma patient whose treatment included an IDH1 peptide vaccine. The J gene is TRBJ2-5, the V gene TRBV9, with D tentatively TRBD2 (5 bases). The chain's CDR3 is CASSPPGGSTQETQYF. DNA of the CDR3: TGTGCCAGCAGCCCTCCAGGCGGGTCTACCCAAGAGACCCAGTACTTC.